The 7 T cell receptor beta chains presented below share a single source sample, sequenced in a study of OX40 agonist ivuxolimab in advanced cancers. The data were produced by immunoSEQ multiplex PCR, yet TCRdb's version contains in-frame clones alone and is incomplete. The repertoire holds fewer than 70,000 clones, approximately 81% seen once, with approximately 6.1% in the top ten. This sample comprised CD4+ or CD8+ T cells sorted from blood, obtained in a trial of the OX40 agonist ivuxolimab. The receptors were sampled from an adult with an advanced solid tumor such as melanoma, head and neck, liver or kidney cancer.

Concerning this clone itself: A read error may account for a junction end that differs from germline. This sequence joins TRBV10-3 and TRBJ1-2, with a tentative D call TRBD1 (6 bases). The CDR3 has 17 residues. Germline-derived CDR1 and CDR2 are ENHRY and SYGVKD. CDR3 residues: CASSFTRGEGGNYGYTF. The CDR3 DNA reads TGTGCCAGCAGTTTTACCAGGGGAGAGGGGGGTAACTATGGCTACACCTTC.

V gene TRBV10-3 combines with J gene TRBJ1-1; D perhaps matches TRBD1 (5 bases). Germline V gene sequence: CDR1 ENHRY, CDR2 SYGVKD. V lost 3 bases, J lost 5 bases, and 10 bases lay in between. This CDR3 contains 13 residues. This CDR3 reads CAISDSGGTEAFF. In DNA, the CDR3 is TGTGCCATCAGTGACTCGGGGGGGACTGAAGCTTTCTTT.

The CDR3 coding sequence is TGTGCCAGCAGCTTATACCGCGGGGGGGCCACCGGGGAGCTGTTTTTT. Its translation is CASSLYRGGATGELFF. The chain links TRBV7-2 to TRBJ2-2, with TRBD2 matching over 9 bases. The CDR3 extends over 16 amino acids. The V and J ends lost 2 bases and 4 bases, in that order; junction bases with no gene match: 5. Germline V gives CDR1 SGHTA, CDR2 FQGNSA.

V usage is TRBV15 and J usage is TRBJ2-7, with D possibly being TRBD1 or TRBD2 (5 bases each). V lost 0 bases and J lost 5, with 8 bases in between. The CDR3 length is 13 residues. Germline V gives CDR1 LNHNV, CDR2 YYDKDF (reference sequence). The CDR3 loop reads CATSRDVGHEQYF. CDR3 DNA: TGTGCCACCAGCAGAGATGTGGGACACGAGCAGTACTTC.

For the CDR3, the DNA is TGTGCCAGCAATGGGGGACTCACCTACAATGAGCAGTTCTTC. Translated, it gives CASNGGLTYNEQFF. This chain uses TRBV6-1 with TRBJ2-1; D is possibly TRBD2 (6 bases). CDR1 and CDR2 (germline): MNHNS, SASEGT. The CDR3 totals 14 residues. V lost 7 bases to trimming and J lost 2 bases, with 12 bases between them.

V usage is TRBV5-5 and J usage is TRBJ2-2; D call uncertain. Trimming took off 2 bases at V and 6 bases at J, with 8 bases between the two ends. The CDR3 is 13 amino acids. Germline lookup yields CDR1 SGHKS and CDR2 YYEKEE (reference sequence). The CDR3 coding sequence is TGTGCCAGCAGCTTCCCTAGGTCCGGGGAGCTGTTTTTT. Encoded protein: CASSFPRSGELFF.

The CDR3 DNA follows: TGCGCCAGCAGCCAAGATGGGGTCAGGGAAGAGACCCAGTACTTC. This codes for CASSQDGVREETQYF. This chain links TRBV4-1 with TRBJ2-5; D may be TRBD1 (5 bases). This CDR3 contains 15 residues. The germline gives CDR1 MGHRA, CDR2 YSYEKL. V was shortened by 0 bases and J by 3 bases, with 11 bases between the two germline ends.